This T cell receptor (beta chain) emerged from a study of blood T cell repertoires in COVID-19. At the level of the study: PBMCs, B-cell-depleted T cells, or T cells were the source of the cDNA or gDNA that made up the material.

This table comes from immunoSEQ multiplex PCR, and its TCRdb copy is limited to in-frame clones, with some not included. The sample contains about 260,000 clones, around 80% of which appear only once. In its sample, this clone was seen a few times. Germline values: CDR1 MNHNS, CDR2 SASEGT. This CDR3 has 15 residues. V lost 3 bases to trimming and J lost 5 bases; unmatched junction nucleotides: 9. The sequence was obtained from a woman older than 75 with acute or convalescent COVID-19. The chain carries TRBV6-1 and TRBJ2-5, with TRBD2 matching over 7 bases. Input material: peripheral blood. The CDR3 sequence: CASSDSSGTGETQYF. As DNA, the CDR3 is TGTGCCAGCAGTGATTCTAGCGGTACTGGGGAGACCCAGTACTTC.